Listed below are T cell receptor beta chains from one sample, sequenced in a study of chronic HIV infection and antiretroviral therapy. In TCRdb, the 5' RACE reads were re-called with MiXCR into one record per CDR3 protein. The sample lists 40,000 to 50,000 distinct CDR3 sequences, over 15% occurring once. The sequenced sample was peripheral blood. These TCRs come from an adult who had HIV and had not received antiretroviral therapy, or was an uninfected healthy control (not recorded which). CDR3s include the opening cysteine and the closing phenylalanine or tryptophan. Each record gives: V gene, J gene, D gene, clone size, CDR3 DNA, CDR3 protein. The D gene is left open where the match is weak. Not all rows give a size; the values are once, few, many and, for expanded clones, a class.

>TRBV6-1|TRBJ2-7|.|.
TGTGCCAGCAGCAGGGAACCAGGCGAGCAGTACTTC
CASSREPGEQYF
>TRBV7-9|TRBJ2-1|.|few
TGTGCCAGCAGCCATAGAGGACTACTCTACAATGAGCAGTTCTTC
CASSHRGLLYNEQFF
>TRBV27|TRBJ2-3|.|many
TGTGCCAGCAGTTCAGTAACGGGTACGCAGTATTTT
CASSSVTGTQYF
>TRBV6-5|TRBJ2-4|TRBD1|.
TGTGCCAGCAGTCGACAGGGTCGAGCCAAAAACATTCAGTACTTC
CASSRQGRAKNIQYF
>TRBV6-5|TRBJ1-6|.|.
TGTGCCAGCAGTTATAGGAATTCACCCCTCCACTTT
CASSYRNSPLHF
>TRBV15|TRBJ1-2|.|.
TGTGCCACCAGCAGAGATCAGGCAGGGCCCTATGGCTACACCTTC
CATSRDQAGPYGYTF
>TRBV10-3|TRBJ2-3|TRBD2|.
TGTGCCATCAGTGAGTCGGCGGGAGTCACAGATACGCAGTATTTT
CAISESAGVTDTQYF
>TRBV28|TRBJ1-5|.|.
TGTGCCAGCAGTTTTTGGGTAGGTCAGGGGAGTCAGCCCCAGCATTTT
CASSFWVGQGSQPQHF
>TRBV13|TRBJ2-1|TRBD2|.
TGTGCCAGCAGCTTGCGGGAGGGAGGTGAGCAGTTCTTC
CASSLREGGEQFF
>TRBV6-5|TRBJ2-5|.|.
TGTGCCAGCAGTTACAACAGACAAGAGACCCAGTACTTC
CASSYNRQETQYF
>TRBV4-2|TRBJ2-1|.|.
TGTGCCAGCAGCCATGGCCTAACGGGGAATGAGCAGTTCTTC
CASSHGLTGNEQFF
>TRBV2|TRBJ1-2|.|.
TGTGCCAGCAGTGAAAACAGTTACTATGGCTACACCTTC
CASSENSYYGYTF
>TRBV5-1|TRBJ2-1|.|.
TGCGCCAGCAGCTTTAGTGGACCTGAGCAGTTCTTC
CASSFSGPEQFF
>TRBV7-9|TRBJ2-1|.|few
TGTGCCAGCAGCTATACTAGTGCGTATGAGCAGTTCTTC
CASSYTSAYEQFF
>TRBV28|TRBJ2-6|.|few
TGTGCCAGCAGTTCCACCAACAGGGCTGGGGCCAACGTCCTGACTTTC
CASSSTNRAGANVLTF
>TRBV4-2|TRBJ1-5|.|few
TGTGCCAGCAGCCAAGACGGTAACGGGGATAGCAATCAGCCCCAGCATTTT
CASSQDGNGDSNQPQHF
>TRBV5-1|TRBJ2-3|.|.
TGCGCCAGCAGCTTGGTTGCGCCTAGCACAGATACGCAGTATTTT
CASSLVAPSTDTQYF
>TRBV4-1|TRBJ1-5|TRBD1|few
TGCGCCAGCAGCCGAACAGGGGGCAATCAGCCCCAGCATTTT
CASSRTGGNQPQHF
>TRBV2|TRBJ2-5|.|.
TGTGCCAGCAGTCCCGGAGGGGAAGAGACCCAGTACTTC
CASSPGGEETQYF
>TRBV5-1|TRBJ2-3|TRBD2|few
TGCGCCAGCAGTCTCGGACTAGAATTAGGAAAAGATACGCAGTATTTT
CASSLGLELGKDTQYF
>TRBV4-1|TRBJ2-3|TRBD2|.
TGCGCCAGCAGCCAAGAGGGTTCGGGGGGTCCTCTGGATACGCAGTATTTT
CASSQEGSGGPLDTQYF
>TRBV27|TRBJ2-1|TRBD1|.
TGTGCCAGCAGTTTATGGACAGGCTCCTACAATGAGCAGTTCTTC
CASSLWTGSYNEQFF
>TRBV20-1|TRBJ2-3|.|.
TGCAGTGCTCCGCGACAGCCAGGCACAGATACGCAGTATTTT
CSAPRQPGTDTQYF
>TRBV28|TRBJ2-7|.|once
TGTGCCAGCAGGAGACAATTTTACGAGCAGTACTTC
CASRRQFYEQYF
>TRBV24-1|TRBJ2-1|.|.
TGTGCCACCAGTGATCTCCGGACCCCCGGTCGGAATGAGCAGTTCTTC
CATSDLRTPGRNEQFF
>TRBV12-3/TRBV12-4|TRBJ2-5|.|.
TGTGCCAGTACCTGGGGGAGGCGAGAGACCCAGTACTTC
CASTWGRRETQYF
>TRBV5-1|TRBJ1-1|.|.
TGCGCCAGCAGCTTGGACAGCACCTACACTGAAGCTTTCTTT
CASSLDSTYTEAFF
>TRBV28|TRBJ1-2|.|.
TGTGCCAGCAGTTTACCAGGGTTCTTTGGCTATGGCTACACCTTC
CASSLPGFFGYGYTF
>TRBV12-3/TRBV12-4|TRBJ2-1|TRBD2|.
TGTGCCAGCAGGGGACTAGCGGGAACCTACAATGAGCAGTTCTTC
CASRGLAGTYNEQFF
>TRBV7-9|TRBJ1-5|.|few
TGTGCCAGCAGCTTAGAGGGCAGCCCCACAGTGCCCCAGCATTTT
CASSLEGSPTVPQHF
>TRBV7-9|TRBJ1-5|TRBD1|few
TGTGCCAGCAGCTTATTACGTGAGGGGGCGAGGTATCCCCAGCATTTT
CASSLLREGARYPQHF
>TRBV29-1|TRBJ2-5|TRBD1|.
TGCAGCGTACCCAGGGGGCCCTCGCAAGAGACCCAGTACTTC
CSVPRGPSQETQYF
>TRBV6-5|TRBJ1-4|.|few
TGTGCCAGCAAAAGGACAAGTGCAACTAATGAAAAACTGTTTTTT
CASKRTSATNEKLFF
>TRBV28|TRBJ2-7|.|.
TGTGCCAGTATGGGGGCACAGCAGTACTTC
CASMGAQQYF
>TRBV24-1|TRBJ2-4|.|.
TGTGCCACCAGTGACCGCGAAAACATTCAGTACTTC
CATSDRENIQYF
>TRBV4-1|TRBJ2-3|.|.
TGCGCCAGCAGCCAAGAAGGGGGCCGAGGGAGGGCCACAGATACGCAGTATTTT
CASSQEGGRGRATDTQYF
>TRBV20-1|TRBJ2-1|TRBD2|.
TGCAGTGCGAGACTAGCGGGAGGGCCCTACAATGAGCAGTTCTTC
CSARLAGGPYNEQFF
>TRBV25-1|TRBJ2-6|.|many
TGTGCCAGCAGTAAAGGCTCTGGGGCCAACGTCCTGACTTTC
CASSKGSGANVLTF
>TRBV5-1|TRBJ2-2|TRBD2|.
TGCGCCAGCAGCCGTGATAGCGGGAGCGCCGGGGAGCTGTTTTTT
CASSRDSGSAGELFF
>TRBV13|TRBJ2-6|.|.
TGTGCCAGCAGCTTAAAAACCAGCTCTGGGGCCAACGTCCTGACTTTC
CASSLKTSSGANVLTF
>TRBV29-1|TRBJ2-7|TRBD1|.
TGCAGCGTCGAGCCGGGACAGGGGAACGAGCAGTACTTC
CSVEPGQGNEQYF
>TRBV28|TRBJ1-2|.|few
TGTGCCAGCAGCACGGGGGGGGGAGCGAATGGCTACACCTTC
CASSTGGGANGYTF
>TRBV6-5|TRBJ2-1|TRBD1|.
TGTGCCAGCAGTCAGGACAGGGGGCGGGAGAATGAGCAGTTCTTC
CASSQDRGRENEQFF
>TRBV21-1|TRBJ2-5|.|few
TGTGCCAGCAGCGACCTAGCGTTAGAAGAGACCCAGTACTTC
CASSDLALEETQYF
>TRBV9|TRBJ2-7|TRBD2|.
TGTGCCAGTCAGCCGGGACTAGACTACGAGCAGTACTTC
CASQPGLDYEQYF
>TRBV7-2|TRBJ2-3|.|few
TGTGCCAGCAGCTCTGGACTTATCACAGATACGCAGTATTTT
CASSSGLITDTQYF
>TRBV27|TRBJ2-7|TRBD2|few
TGTGCCAGCAGGTCTAGGGCTAGCGGCAGTCGGGAGCAGTACTTC
CASRSRASGSREQYF
>TRBV21-1|TRBJ2-7|.|few
TGTGCCAGCAGCAAAGCGCTGGACAGCGAGCTCCCCTACGAGCAGTACTTC
CASSKALDSELPYEQYF
>TRBV10-2|TRBJ2-1|TRBD2|.
TGCGCCAGCCGGGAGGAACTATACTACAATGAGCAGTTCTTC
CASREELYYNEQFF
>TRBV28|TRBJ1-5|.|.
TGTGCCAGCAAGTTGGGACCTGGCAATCAGCCCCAGCATTTT
CASKLGPGNQPQHF
>TRBV28|TRBJ2-7|TRBD1|few
TGTGCCAGCAGTCCCGGGACAGACCGTTCCTACGAGCAGTACTTC
CASSPGTDRSYEQYF
>TRBV4-1|TRBJ1-6|TRBD1|many
TGCGCCAGCAGCCAAACCGAGGGTGGACAGGGGAGCTCCTATAATTCACCCCTCCACTTT
CASSQTEGGQGSSYNSPLHF
>TRBV7-3|TRBJ1-1|.|once
TGTGCCAGCAGGCGGGAAGGGAACACTGAAGCTTTCTTT
CASRREGNTEAFF